This T cell receptor beta chain appears in the sequencing data of a study of T cells of healthy individuals. This CDR3 region has 16 residues. With 3 bases removed from V and 0 bases from J, the gap between germline ends came to 9 bases. Germline lookup yields CDR1 ENHRY and CDR2 SYGVKD. This clonotype was seen only a few times. TCRdb recomputed calls from the 5' RACE reads with MiXCR, one row per CDR3 protein. Here the sample spans about 96,000 distinct CDR3 sequences, under 20% being singletons. This TCR was sampled from a human donor in good health. The chain employs TRBV10-3 and TRBJ2-6; D gene ambiguous. CDR3 sequence: CAISEKGYSGANVLTF. For the CDR3, the DNA is TGTGCCATCAGTGAAAAAGGGTACTCTGGGGCCAACGTCCTGACTTTC.